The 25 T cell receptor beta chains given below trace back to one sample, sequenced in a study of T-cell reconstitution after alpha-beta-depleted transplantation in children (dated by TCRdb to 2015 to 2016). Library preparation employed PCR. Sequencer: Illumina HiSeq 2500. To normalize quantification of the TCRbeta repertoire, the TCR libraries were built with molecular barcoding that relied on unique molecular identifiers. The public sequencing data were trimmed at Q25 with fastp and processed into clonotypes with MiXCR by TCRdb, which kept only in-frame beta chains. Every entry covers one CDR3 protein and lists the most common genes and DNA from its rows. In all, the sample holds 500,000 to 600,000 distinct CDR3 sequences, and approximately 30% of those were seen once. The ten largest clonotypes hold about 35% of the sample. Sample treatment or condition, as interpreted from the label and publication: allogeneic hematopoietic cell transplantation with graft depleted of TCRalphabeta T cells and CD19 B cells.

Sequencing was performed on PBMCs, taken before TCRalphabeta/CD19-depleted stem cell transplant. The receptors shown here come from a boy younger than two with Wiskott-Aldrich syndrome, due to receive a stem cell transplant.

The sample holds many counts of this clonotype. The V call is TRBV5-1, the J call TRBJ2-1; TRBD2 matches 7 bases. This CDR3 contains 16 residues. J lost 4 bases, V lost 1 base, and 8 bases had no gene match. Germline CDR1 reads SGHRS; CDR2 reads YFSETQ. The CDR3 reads CASSLWTGTTYNEQFF. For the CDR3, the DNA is TGCGCCAGCAGCTTGTGGACCGGGACTACATACAATGAGCAGTTCTTC.

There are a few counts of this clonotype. The CDR3 DNA reads TGCGCCAGCAGCGTGTCGGACATCCAAAGGACTGAAGCTTTCTTT. Protein sequence: CASSVSDIQRTEAFF. The J gene is TRBJ1-1, the V gene TRBV5-1, with a weak D call TRBD1 (5 bases). This CDR3 comprises 15 residues. V lost 4 bases and J 5 bases, leaving 18 bases between the germline ends. Germline V CDR1 and CDR2: SGHRS, YFSETQ. Combining the CDR3 with reference TRBV5-1 and TRBJ1-1 gives the whole variable domain KAGVTQTPRYLIKTRGQQVTLSCSPISGHRSVSWYQQTPGQGLQFLFEYFSETQRNKGNFPGRFSGRQFSNSRSEMNVSTLELGDSALYLCASSVSDIQRTEAFFGQGTRLTVV.

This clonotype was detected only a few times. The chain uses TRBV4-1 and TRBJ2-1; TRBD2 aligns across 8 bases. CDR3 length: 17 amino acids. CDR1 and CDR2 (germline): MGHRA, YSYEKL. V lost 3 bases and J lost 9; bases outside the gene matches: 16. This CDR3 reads CASSQGGLGADLSEQFF. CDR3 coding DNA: TGCGCCAGCAGCCAGGGGGGACTAGGTGCCGATTTAAGTGAGCAGTTCTTC.

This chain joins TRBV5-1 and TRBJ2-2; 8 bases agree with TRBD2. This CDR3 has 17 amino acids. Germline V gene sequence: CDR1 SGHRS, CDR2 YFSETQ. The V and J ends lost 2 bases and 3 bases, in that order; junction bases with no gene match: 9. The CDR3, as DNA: TGCGCCAGCAGCTTAATTCGGTGGCGGGAGGACACCGGGGAGCTGTTTTTT. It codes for CASSLIRWREDTGELFF.

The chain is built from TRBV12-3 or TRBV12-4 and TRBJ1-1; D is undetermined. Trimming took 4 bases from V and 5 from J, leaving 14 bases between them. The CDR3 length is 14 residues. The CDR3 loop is CASSYLPHGTEAFF. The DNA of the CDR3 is TGTGCCAGCAGTTACCTACCCCATGGGACTGAAGCTTTCTTT.

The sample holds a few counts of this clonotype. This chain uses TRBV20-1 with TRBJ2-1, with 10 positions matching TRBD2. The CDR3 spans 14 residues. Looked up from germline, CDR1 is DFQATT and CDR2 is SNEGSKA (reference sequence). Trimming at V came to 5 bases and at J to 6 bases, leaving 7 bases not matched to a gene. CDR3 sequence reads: CSAPLAGAGNEQFF. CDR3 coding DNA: TGCAGTGCTCCGCTAGCGGGAGCTGGCAATGAGCAGTTCTTC.

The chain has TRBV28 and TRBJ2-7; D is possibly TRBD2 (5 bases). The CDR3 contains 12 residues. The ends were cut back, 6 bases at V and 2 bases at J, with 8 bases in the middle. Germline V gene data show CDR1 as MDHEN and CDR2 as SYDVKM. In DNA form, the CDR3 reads TGTGCCAGCAGGAGGGCCGCCTACGAGCAGTACTTC. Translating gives CASRRAAYEQYF.

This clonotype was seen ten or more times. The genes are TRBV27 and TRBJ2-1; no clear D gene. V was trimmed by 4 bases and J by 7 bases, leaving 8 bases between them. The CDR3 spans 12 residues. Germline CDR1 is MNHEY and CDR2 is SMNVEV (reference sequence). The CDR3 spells CASSSPKNEQFF. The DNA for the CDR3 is TGTGCCAGCAGTTCCCCTAAGAATGAGCAGTTCTTC.

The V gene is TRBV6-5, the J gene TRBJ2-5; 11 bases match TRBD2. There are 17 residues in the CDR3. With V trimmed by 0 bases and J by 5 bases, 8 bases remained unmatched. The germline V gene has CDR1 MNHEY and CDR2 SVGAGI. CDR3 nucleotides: TGTGCCAGCAGTTACTCCCTTAGCGGGAGGGCCAAGGAGACCCAGTACTTC. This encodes CASSYSLSGRAKETQYF.

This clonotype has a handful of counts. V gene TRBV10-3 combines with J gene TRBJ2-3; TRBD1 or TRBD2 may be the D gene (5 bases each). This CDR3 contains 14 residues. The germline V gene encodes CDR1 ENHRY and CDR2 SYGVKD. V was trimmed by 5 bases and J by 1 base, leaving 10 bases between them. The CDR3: CAISIRGGTDTQYF. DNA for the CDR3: TGTGCCATCAGTATTAGAGGGGGCACAGATACGCAGTATTTT.

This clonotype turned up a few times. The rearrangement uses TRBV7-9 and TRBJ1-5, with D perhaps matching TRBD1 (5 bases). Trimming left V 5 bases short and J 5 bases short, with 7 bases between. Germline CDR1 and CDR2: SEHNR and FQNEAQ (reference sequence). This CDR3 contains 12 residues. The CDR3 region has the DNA TGTGCCAGCAGCCCGGGGGATCAGCCCCAGCATTTT. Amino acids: CASSPGDQPQHF.

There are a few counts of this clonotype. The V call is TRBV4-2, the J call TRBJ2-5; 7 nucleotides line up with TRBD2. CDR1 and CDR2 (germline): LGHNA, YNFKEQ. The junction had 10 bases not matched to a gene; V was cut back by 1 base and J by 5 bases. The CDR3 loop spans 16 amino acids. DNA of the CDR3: TGTGCCAGCAGCCAAGTATGGAGGGAGGGCCCCGAGACCCAGTACTTC. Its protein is CASSQVWREGPETQYF.

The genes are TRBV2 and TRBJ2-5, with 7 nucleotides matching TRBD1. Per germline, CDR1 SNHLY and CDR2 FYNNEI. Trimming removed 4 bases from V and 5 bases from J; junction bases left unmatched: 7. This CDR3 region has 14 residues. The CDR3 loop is CASSGQGPGETQYF. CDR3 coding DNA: TGTGCCAGCAGTGGACAGGGCCCCGGGGAGACCCAGTACTTC. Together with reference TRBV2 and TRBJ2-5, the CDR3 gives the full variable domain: EPEVTQTPSHQVTQMGQEVILRCVPISNHLYFYWYRQILGQKVEFLVSFYNNEISEKSEIFDDQFSVERPDGSNFTLKIRSTKLEDSAMYFCASSGQGPGETQYFGPGTRLLVL.

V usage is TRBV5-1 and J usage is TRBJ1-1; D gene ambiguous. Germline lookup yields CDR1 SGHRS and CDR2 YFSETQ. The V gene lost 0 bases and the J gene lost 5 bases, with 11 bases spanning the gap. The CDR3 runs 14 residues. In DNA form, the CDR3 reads TGCGCCAGCAGCTTGGGGGTATTGAGGACTGAAGCTTTCTTT. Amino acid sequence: CASSLGVLRTEAFF.

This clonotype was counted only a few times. The CDR3 DNA is TGTGCCAGTGAGGGGAGTAACCGCTACAATGAGCAGTTCTTC. This codes for CASEGSNRYNEQFF. The V and J genes are TRBV7-2 and TRBJ2-1; D may match TRBD1 or TRBD2 (5 bases each). Germline V lookup: CDR1 SGHTA, CDR2 FQGNSA. The V and J ends lost 9 bases and 3 bases respectively, with 15 bases between them. CDR3 length: 14 residues. The entire variable domain, with the rest obtained from reference TRBV7-2 and TRBJ2-1, is as follows: GAGVSQSPSNKVTEKGKDVELRCDPISGHTALYWYRQSLGQGLEFLIYFQGNSAPDKSGLPSDRFSAERTGGSVSTLTIQRTQQEDSAVYLCASEGSNRYNEQFFGPGTRLTVL.

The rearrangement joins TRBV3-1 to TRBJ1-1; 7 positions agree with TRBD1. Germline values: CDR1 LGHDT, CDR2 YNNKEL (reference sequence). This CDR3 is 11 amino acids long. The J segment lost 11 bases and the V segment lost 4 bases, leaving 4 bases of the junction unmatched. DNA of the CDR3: TGTGCCAGCAGCCTAGGGACAGCGGCTTTCTTT. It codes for CASSLGTAAFF. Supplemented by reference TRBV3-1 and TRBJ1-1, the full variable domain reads DTAVSQTPKYLVTQMGNDKSIKCEQNLGHDTMYWYKQDSKKFLKIMFSYNNKELIINETVPNRFSPKSPDKAHLNLHINSLELGDSAVYFCASSLGTAAFFGQGTRLTVV.

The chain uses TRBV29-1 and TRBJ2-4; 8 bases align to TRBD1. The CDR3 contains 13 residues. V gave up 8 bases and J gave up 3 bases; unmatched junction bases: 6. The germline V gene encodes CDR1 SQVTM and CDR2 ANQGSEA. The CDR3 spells CSLLDRGKNIQYF. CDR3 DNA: TGCAGCCTTTTAGACAGGGGCAAAAACATTCAGTACTTC.

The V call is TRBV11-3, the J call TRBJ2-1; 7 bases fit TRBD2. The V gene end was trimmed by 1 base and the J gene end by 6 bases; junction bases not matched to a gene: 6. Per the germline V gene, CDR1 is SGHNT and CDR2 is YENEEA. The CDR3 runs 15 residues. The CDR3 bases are TGTGCCAGCAGCTTAGGTGACTCTAGCGGCAATGAGCAGTTCTTC. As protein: CASSLGDSSGNEQFF.

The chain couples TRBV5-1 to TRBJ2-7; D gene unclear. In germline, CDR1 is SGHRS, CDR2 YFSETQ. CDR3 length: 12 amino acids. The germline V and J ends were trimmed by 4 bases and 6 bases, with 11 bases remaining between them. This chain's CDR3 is CASSMTFREQYF. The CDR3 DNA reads TGCGCCAGCAGCATGACATTCCGCGAGCAGTACTTC.

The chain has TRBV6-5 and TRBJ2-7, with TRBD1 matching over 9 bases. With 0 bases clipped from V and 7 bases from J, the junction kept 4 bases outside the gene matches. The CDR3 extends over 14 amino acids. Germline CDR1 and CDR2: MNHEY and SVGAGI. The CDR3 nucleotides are TGTGCCAGCAGTTACTCGATGACAGGGGGAGAGCAGTACTTC. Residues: CASSYSMTGGEQYF.

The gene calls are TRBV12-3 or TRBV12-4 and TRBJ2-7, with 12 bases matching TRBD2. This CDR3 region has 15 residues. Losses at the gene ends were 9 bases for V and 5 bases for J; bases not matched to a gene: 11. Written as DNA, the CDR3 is TGTGCCAGGGGGGCGAGGACTAGCGGGAACCACGAGCAGTACTTC. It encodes CARGARTSGNHEQYF.

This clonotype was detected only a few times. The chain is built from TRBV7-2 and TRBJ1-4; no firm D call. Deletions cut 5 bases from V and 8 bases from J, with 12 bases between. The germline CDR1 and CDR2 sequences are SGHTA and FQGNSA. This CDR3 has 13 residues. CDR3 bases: TGTGCCAGCAGCGCGATCCGGTGGGAAAAACTGTTTTTT. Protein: CASSAIRWEKLFF.

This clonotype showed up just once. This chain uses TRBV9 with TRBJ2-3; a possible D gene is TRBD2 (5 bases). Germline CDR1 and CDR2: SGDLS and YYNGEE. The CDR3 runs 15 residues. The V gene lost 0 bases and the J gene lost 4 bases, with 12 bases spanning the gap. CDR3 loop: CASSVVASTADTQYF. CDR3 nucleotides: TGTGCCAGCAGCGTAGTTGCTAGCACAGCAGATACGCAGTATTTT.

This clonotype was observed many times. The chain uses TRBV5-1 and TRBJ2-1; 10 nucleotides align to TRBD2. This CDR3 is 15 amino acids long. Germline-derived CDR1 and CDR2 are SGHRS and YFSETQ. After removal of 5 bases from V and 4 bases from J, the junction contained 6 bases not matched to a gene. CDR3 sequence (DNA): TGCGCCAGCAGTTTTTCTAGCGGGAGTTACAATGAGCAGTTCTTC. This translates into CASSFSSGSYNEQFF.

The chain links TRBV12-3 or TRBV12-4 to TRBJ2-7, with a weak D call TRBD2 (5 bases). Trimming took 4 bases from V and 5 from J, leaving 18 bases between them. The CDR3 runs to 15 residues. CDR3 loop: CASSSGNLDGDEQYF. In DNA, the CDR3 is TGTGCCAGCAGTTCCGGGAACTTAGACGGAGACGAGCAGTACTTC.